This TCR beta chain is drawn from a study of memory CD4+ T cells and cytomegalovirus serostatus. The sort gate was single viable CD3+CD4+CD8-CD45RO+ cells for memory CD4+ T cells. The ends were cut back, 2 bases at V and 3 bases at J, with 9 bases in the middle. This CDR3 region has 13 residues. The germline V gene has CDR1 SGHKS and CDR2 YYEKEE (reference sequence). Method: immunoSEQ multiplex PCR; TCRdb's copy keeps in-frame clones and lacks some. The sample holds 70,000 to 90,000 clones; roughly 80% are singletons and the top ten take just over 2.5%. By sample fraction, this clone is medium-sized. This clonotype originated in an adult in good health and CMV-seropositive. The sequenced sample consisted of memory CD4+ T cells from blood. The chain combines TRBV5-5 with TRBJ2-7; maybe TRBD1 (6 bases). The CDR3 loop reads CASSFGQIYEQYF. In DNA, the CDR3 is TGTGCCAGCAGCTTCGGACAGATCTACGAGCAGTACTTC. The variable domain in full, with the rest retrieved from reference TRBV5-5 and TRBJ2-7, is DAGVTQSPTHLIKTRGQQVTLRCSPISGHKSVSWYQQVLGQGPQFIFQYYEKEERGRGNFPDRFSARQFPNYSSELNVNALLLGDSALYLCASSFGQIYEQYFGPGTRLTVT.